The text below deals with one T cell receptor beta chain. Its target is not known. Distinct nucleotide sequences in the sample also encode this CDR3. The sample is drawn from a study of shared clonotypes between healthy human individuals. This table comes from immunoSEQ multiplex PCR, and its TCRdb copy is limited to in-frame clones, with some not included. The top ten clones hold under 0.6% of a sample with about 1.1 million clones, more than 75% of them seen once. The CDR3 spans 12 residues. Between the trimmed V and J ends, which lost 3 bases and 2 bases, there was a span of 5 bases. The germline CDR1 and CDR2 sequences are KGHSH and LQKENI. Study-wide findings and caveats: Naive subsets, compared against memory subsets, generally had larger estimated richness values.

Sequencing used memory CD4+ T cells from PBMCs. The sample's subset: CD45RA-negative fraction. The rearrangement links TRBV18 to TRBJ2-7, with D unclear. The source of this sequence is a man between 18 and 35 years old in good health. Some clones in this sample may be carry-over from other donors' samples. In DNA, the CDR3 is TGTGCCAGCTCACCCCCTACCTACGAGCAGTACTTC. Protein product: CASSPPTYEQYF.